This T cell receptor beta chain was found in a study of cytomegalovirus exposure and HLA in healthy donors (dated by TCRdb to about 2017). A note on the overall study: A later analysis indicated that the roughly 130 validation repertoires were generated on the platform also employed for the approximately 690 repertoires of the first cohort. In addition to the first cohort of 650 to 800 subjects, a separate validation cohort of 120 different subjects was used. To predict cytomegalovirus infection status, the study combined high-throughput TCR immunosequencing, statistical association of individual TCRs with disease status, and machine learning. The study aimed to test whether signatures of past pathogen exposure could be identified by cataloging public T cell receptors.

Findings and caveats that apply to the study as a whole: A few of the identified cytomegalovirus-associated TCR beta chains were confirmed in vitro to be specific for cytomegalovirus antigens. The classifier was reported to diagnose cytomegalovirus status with high specificity and sensitivity in both the original and validation cohorts. Subsequent analysis determined that TCRs grouped into clusters in the first cohort also showed a tendency toward co-occurrence across the 120 validation repertoires, and approximately 94% of cluster scores exceeded 0. While some public TCRs were present in many individuals, most TCR sequences turned up only very rarely across donors. The study listed 150 to 200 TCR beta chains as associated with cytomegalovirus. A later analysis lacked HLA typing for the validation cohort, so it scored co-occurrence in that cohort across all 110 or so repertoires. According to the authors, the approach could potentially be generalized to other disease states and immunological phenotypes.

About this clone itself: The target of this receptor is not known. No much larger clone is present one base from it, and per-base qualities are unavailable.

V loses 3 bases, J loses 7 bases, and the germline ends lie 12 bases apart. From a lookup of the germline V gene, CDR1 and CDR2 are MNHNS and SASEGT. Its CDR3 holds 13 amino acids, cysteine through phenylalanine. Only the CDR3 region is kept as DNA, spanning 39 bases read in frame from base 1. Donors formed part of the validation cohort, which comprised fewer than 150 subjects and was distinct from the first cohort of fewer than 750 subjects. Library prep was done by the immunoSEQ multiplex PCR assay. The authors processed their data as follows. A statistical classification framework was developed to diagnose cytomegalovirus status using the catalog of TCR beta chain sequences. TCRdb carries this immuneACCESS record with in-frame sequences only. Its versions omit some clonotypes, under half of them owing to an unresolved V gene in the studies checked, with the rest unexplained. V and J calls and clone size come straight from that table; D and trimming were deduced from the DNA. This sample gives some 98,000 clones in total; more than 85% of them show up just once. The ten top clones hold approximately 5.8% of the sample.

The source of this sequence is a man younger than 30 in good health and CMV-seropositive. Sequenced input: PBMCs. The V and J genes are TRBV6-1 and TRBJ1-2; TRBD1 might be the D gene, on 5 matching bases. The DNA reads TGTGCCAGCAGTGATAACCGACAGCGTGGCTACACCTTC. Translated, it gives CASSDNRQRGYTF.